This T cell receptor beta chain was recorded in a study of blood T cell repertoires in COVID-19 (dated by TCRdb to about 2020). Regarding the study in general: Collaborator samples came from the United States, Italy and Spain and covered acute and convalescent phases of COVID-19. The prospective study material was composed of cDNA or gDNA derived from T cells, B-cell-depleted T cells, or PBMCs. Subjects who had been exposed to COVID-19, were actively infected with it, or had recovered from it provided the deeply sampled blood TCRbeta repertoires that made up the dataset. A freely available public database, intended as a resource for researchers studying the immune response to SARS-CoV-2, is where the repertoires were released. The samples were drawn from two sources: the first 160 participants of the ongoing ImmuneRACE study, and fewer than 1,500 subjects contributed by 6 global collaborators. Nearly every sample came with metadata listing a de-identified subject ID, COVID-19 status, age in years and sex. Where available, HLA class I and class II types were obtained from metadata supplied by the sample provider rather than from assay-based typing.

Collaborating institutions collected whole blood in K2EDTA tubes following their own protocols. For TCRbeta analysis, collaborators shipped samples in one of three forms: frozen whole blood, isolated PBMCs, or DNA extracted from either of those sample types. A remark on this clone: Its antigen has not been determined. There are no base qualities to consult, and no much larger clone falls within one base.

What the study reported, not specific to this receptor: The amount of clinical and demographic metadata varied by source and participant and was provided uncurated.

The immunoSEQ Assay, a bias-controlled multiplex PCR, was used to amplify TCRbeta CDR3 regions from genomic DNA. The paper's processing steps were these. Within the assay, amplification of reference gene primers was used to estimate how many nucleated cells each sample contained. To quantify the absolute abundance of each unique TCRbeta CDR3 rearrangement, sequence reads were collapsed and filtered. For each sample, productive Simpson clonality was calculated as the square root of Simpson's diversity index over productive rearrangements. TCRdb limited this immuneACCESS table to in-frame rearrangements with V and J called. A share of clones is missing; checked studies link under half to unresolved V genes, and the rest is unexplained. V and J calls and clone size are copied from that table; D and trimming were computed from the DNA. This sample has more than 100,000 clones in its table, and around 90% of those were observed once. The ten most abundant clones make up roughly 18% of the sample.

Sequenced input: peripheral blood. This clonotype was obtained from a woman aged 80 or over in a cohort sampled during active COVID-19.

The DNA sequence is given as TGCAGTGCTAGTTGGTCAGGGTCGGGGGACCAGTACTTC. Translated, it reads CSASWSGSGDQYF. This chain is built from TRBV20-1 and TRBJ2-5, with TRBD2 perhaps the D gene, on 6 matching bases. Per the germline V gene (reference sequence), DFQATT is the CDR1 and SNEGSKA is the CDR2. Inclusive of the bounding cysteine and phenylalanine, the CDR3 is 13 residues long. This entry keeps only the CDR3 DNA: 39 bases, framed from base 1. Cut back by 3 bases and 10 bases, the V and J ends lie 18 bases apart.